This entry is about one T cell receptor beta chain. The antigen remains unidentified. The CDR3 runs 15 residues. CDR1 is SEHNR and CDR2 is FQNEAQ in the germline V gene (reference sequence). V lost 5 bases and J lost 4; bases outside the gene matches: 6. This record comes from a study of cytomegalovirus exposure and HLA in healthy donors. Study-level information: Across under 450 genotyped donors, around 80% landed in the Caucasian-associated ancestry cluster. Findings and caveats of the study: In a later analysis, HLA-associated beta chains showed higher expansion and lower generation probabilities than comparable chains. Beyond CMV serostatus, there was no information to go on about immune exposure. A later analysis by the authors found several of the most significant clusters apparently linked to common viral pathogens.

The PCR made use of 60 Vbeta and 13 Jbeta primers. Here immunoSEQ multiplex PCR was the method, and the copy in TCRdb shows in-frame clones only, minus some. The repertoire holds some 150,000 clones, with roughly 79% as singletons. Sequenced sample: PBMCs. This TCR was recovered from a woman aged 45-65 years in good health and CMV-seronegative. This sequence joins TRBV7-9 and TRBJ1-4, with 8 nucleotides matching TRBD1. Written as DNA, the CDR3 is TGTGCCAGCAGCAACGGACAGGGTGATAATGAAAAACTGTTTTTT. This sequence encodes CASSNGQGDNEKLFF.